Only a few counts were recorded for the clone carrying this T cell receptor beta chain. Its antigen is still unknown. The germline gives CDR1 SGHRS, CDR2 YFSETQ. This CDR3 contains 14 residues. V was pared by 7 bases and J by 11 bases, with 13 bases of the junction left unmatched. One entry per CDR3 protein results from TCRdb running MiXCR on the 5' RACE reads. The table includes 430,000 or so distinct CDR3 sequences, 20% to 25% detected once. The sample is drawn from a study of identical twins. Findings and caveats of the study: It was cross-sectional statistical analysis, not following the same donors, that the conclusions relied on.

These same data were also listed under a study on T cells expressing NK-cell markers. That work contributes: Dominant NKG2C+ clonotype frequencies of roughly 1.0-7.0% of CD8+ T cells were measured in several donors.

The chain couples TRBV5-1 to TRBJ1-1; TRBD1 aligns across 11 bases. The sequencing sample was made of CD4+ T cells sorted from blood. The clonotype comes from a woman between 18 and 29 years old in good health. The CDR3 loop is CASATGQGALGAFF. DNA for the CDR3: TGCGCCAGCGCGACCGGACAGGGGGCCCTAGGGGCTTTCTTT.